Shown below are 10 T cell receptor beta chains from a single sample sequenced in a study of blood T cell repertoires in COVID-19. Repertoires were generated with immunoSEQ multiplex PCR, while TCRdb's copy carries only in-frame clones and drops some. The sample records some 5,700 clones, around 83% being singletons. Sequencing was done on a sample of peripheral blood. These TCRs come from a human donor with active COVID-19. The donor label of this sample is uncertain.

The V call is TRBV5-4, the J call TRBJ2-3, with a weak D call TRBD2 (5 bases). The V and J ends lost 1 base and 0 bases respectively, with 9 bases between them. The CDR3 sequence is 15 residues long. CDR1 is SGHNT and CDR2 is YYREEE in the germline V gene (reference sequence). CDR3 amino acids: CASSLPRASTDTQYF. As DNA, the CDR3 is TGTGCCAGCAGCTTGCCGCGGGCTAGCACAGATACGCAGTATTTT.

This clone was seen just once. The chain combines TRBV20-1 with TRBJ2-1, with 8 nucleotides matching TRBD1. The germline V gene has CDR1 DFQATT and CDR2 SNEGSKA (reference sequence). V lost 3 bases and J lost 1; bases outside the gene matches: 5. This CDR3 is 15 amino acids long. CDR3 nucleotides: TGCAGTGCTAGTTGGGACAGGAGATCCTACAATGAGCAGTTCTTC. The encoded protein is CSASWDRRSYNEQFF.

V usage is TRBV20-1 and J usage is TRBJ2-7; 7 positions agree with TRBD2. The CDR3 extends over 11 amino acids. Germline loops: CDR1 DFQATT, CDR2 SNEGSKA (reference sequence). The CDR3 spells CSAATGTKSAV. Here the CDR3 DNA reads TGCAGTGCCGCTACCGGGACTAAATCAGCGGTC.

The rearrangement links TRBV30 to TRBJ1-3; tentative D call: TRBD1 (5 bases). The CDR3 runs to 15 residues. The V gene lost 0 bases and the J gene lost 1 base, with 10 bases spanning the gap. From germline, CDR1 is GTSNPN and CDR2 SVGIG (reference sequence). CDR3 region: CAWSVRRGSGNTIYF. The CDR3 DNA sequence: TGTGCCTGGAGTGTACGAAGGGGTTCTGGAAACACCATATATTTT. The whole variable domain, remainder taken from reference TRBV30 and TRBJ1-3, is SQTIHQWPATLVQPVGSPLSLECTVEGTSNPNLYWYRQAAGRGLQLLFYSVGIGQISSEVPQNLSASRPQDRQFILSSKKLLLSDSGFYLCAWSVRRGSGNTIYFGEGSWLTVV.

V is TRBV24-1 and J is TRBJ2-7; 8 bases are a match to TRBD1. This CDR3 is 15 amino acids long. Trimming took 2 bases from V and 1 from J; bases not matched to a gene: 3. The V gene's germline CDR1 is KGHDR and CDR2 SFDVKD. Here the CDR3 reads CATSDSGTGSYEQYF. The CDR3 region has the DNA TGTGCCACCAGTGATTCCGGGACAGGTTCCTACGAGCAGTACTTC.

The chain employs TRBV30 and TRBJ2-2; perhaps TRBD1 as D (5 bases). V shed 0 bases and J shed 4 bases, with 9 bases lying between them. Germline CDR1 is GTSNPN and CDR2 is SVGIG (reference sequence). The CDR3 is 14 residues long. For the CDR3, the DNA is TGTGCCTGGAGTGTACAAGGGGCCACCGGGGAGCTGTTTTTT. Protein sequence: CAWSVQGATGELFF.

This clone has a single count. This chain uses TRBV4-3 with TRBJ1-3; no definite D call. Germline CDR1 LGHNA, CDR2 YSLEER. This CDR3 spans 13 amino acids. V was shortened by 1 base and J by 4 bases, with 5 bases between the two germline ends. CDR3 in amino acids: CASSQAQGNTIYF. The CDR3 coding sequence is TGCGCCAGCAGCCAAGCACAAGGAAACACCATATATTTT.

This clone was observed a handful of times. J is TRBJ1-2 and V is TRBV27, with TRBD1 as a possible D gene (5 bases). V was trimmed by 6 bases and J by 6 bases, leaving 17 bases between them. The CDR3 is made up of 14 amino acids. Germline lookup yields CDR1 MNHEY and CDR2 SMNVEV (reference sequence). CDR3 coding DNA: TGTGCCAGCAGCCCCCCGGGGGGGAGCCATGGCTACACCTTC. Translating gives CASSPPGGSHGYTF.

V is TRBV3-1 (or the pseudogene TRBV3-2) and J is TRBJ2-3, with TRBD2 matching 10 bases. The J segment lost 2 bases and the V segment lost 5 bases, leaving 7 bases of the junction unmatched. CDR3 length: 16 amino acids. Germline V lookup: CDR1 LGHDT, CDR2 YNNKEL (reference sequence). The CDR3 bases are TGTGCCAGCAGCGTCATAGCGGGGGGTCCCACAGATACGCAGTATTTT. Protein: CASSVIAGGPTDTQYF.

The chain couples TRBV9 to TRBJ1-1; a possible D gene is TRBD1 (5 bases). The CDR3 contains 16 residues. The germline V gene encodes CDR1 SGDLS and CDR2 YYNGEE. Trimming removed 0 bases at V and 1 base at J, with 13 bases between. CDR3 in DNA: TGTGCCAGCAGCGTAGCCGAAAAGGGGCCGAACACTGAAGCTTTCTTT. Amino acids: CASSVAEKGPNTEAFF.